These T cell receptor beta chains were read from a single sample in a study of blood T cell repertoires in COVID-19. This table comes from immunoSEQ multiplex PCR, and its TCRdb copy is limited to in-frame clones, with some not included. The sample gives 85,000 to 110,000 clones, roughly nine tenths of which show up once; approximately 3.4% is in the top ten. Sequencing input: peripheral blood. Every receptor here comes from an older woman with acute or convalescent COVID-19. The CDR3 runs from the conserved cysteine through the conserved F or W. D genes are given only for firm matches. Clone size, where shown, is once, few, many, or a class for clones that have expanded.

TRBV20-1	19	-	TRBD2	TRBJ2-1	TGCAGTGCTAGTGCCCCGGGACTAGCGGGAGGCCCAGGGGGAGACGAGCAGTTCTTC	CSASAPGLAGGPGGDEQFF
TRBV29-1	11	-	-	TRBJ1-2	TGCAGCGTTGAAGTCGGGACAAGTAACACCTTC	CSVEVGTSNTF
TRBV5-4	16	-	TRBD1	TRBJ1-1	TGTGCCAGCAGCCCGGTCAGGGGGCAGGTGAACACTGAAGCTTTCTTT	CASSPVRGQVNTEAFF
TRBV12-3/TRBV12-4	13	-	-	TRBJ1-1	TGTGCCAGCAAACGGGAGCTTGGCACTGAAGCTTTCTTT	CASKRELGTEAFF
TRBV5-1	15	-	-	TRBJ2-5	TGCGCCAGCAGCCGAGGGGACTCTGGAGGGGAGACCCAGTACTTC	CASSRGDSGGETQYF
TRBV4-2	15	-	TRBD1	TRBJ1-4	TGTGCCAGCAGCCAGACGGGGTCAGGGGGTGAAAAACTGTTTTTT	CASSQTGSGGEKLFF
TRBV5-4	12	once	-	TRBJ1-2	TGTGCCACCTCCAGGGCTAACTATGGCTACACCTTC	CATSRANYGYTF
TRBV6-5	15	-	TRBD1	TRBJ2-4	TGTGCCAGCAGCTTCACAGCGACAGGGGGGCCCATTCAGTACTTC	CASSFTATGGPIQYF
TRBV6-5	13	-	TRBD1	TRBJ1-1	TGTGCCAGCAGTTCCGACAGGGCCACTGAAGCTTTCTTT	CASSSDRATEAFF
TRBV27	16	-	-	TRBJ2-5	TGTGCCAGCAGTTTAGCCCCCGGAGTAACCGGGTCCCCCCAGTACTTC	CASSLAPGVTGSPQYF
TRBV19	16	-	-	TRBJ1-5	TGTGCCAGTAGTATCGGGGGGGCATTCGGCAATCAGCCCCAGCATTTT	CASSIGGAFGNQPQHF
TRBV7-9	16	-	TRBD2	TRBJ2-1	TGTGCCAGCAGCTCAATAGGGACTAGCGGAACAAATGAGCAGTTCTTC	CASSSIGTSGTNEQFF
TRBV2	15	once	TRBD2	TRBJ2-7	TGTGCCAGCACACCACTAGCGGGAGGGAGCTACGAGCAGTACTTC	CASTPLAGGSYEQYF
TRBV5-1	13	-	TRBD2	TRBJ2-5	TGCGCCAGCAGCCGTACTAGCGGCGAGACCCAGTACTTC	CASSRTSGETQYF